These 24 T cell receptor beta chains came from one sample sequenced in a study of graft-versus-host responses after intestinal transplantation. Sequencing was performed with immunoSEQ multiplex PCR; in TCRdb, only in-frame clones are kept and a portion is missing. In the table there are about 97,000 clones, more than 80% of which are singletons. Sequenced here: PBMCs, sampled about 450 days after intestinal transplant. These receptor sequences come from a human patient who received an intestinal transplant, so some T cells may come from the graft donor.

The chain couples TRBV9 to TRBJ1-2, with D possibly being TRBD1 (5 bases). The germline gives CDR1 SGDLS, CDR2 YYNGEE. V lost 0 bases and J lost 3, with 18 bases in between. The CDR3 extends over 17 amino acids. The DNA of the CDR3 is TGTGCCAGCAGCGTAGGAGGGACGGCCTTGCCCCACTATGGCTACACCTTC. Its protein product is CASSVGGTALPHYGYTF.

The rearrangement links TRBV19 to TRBJ1-3; 8 nucleotides align to TRBD1. The CDR3 covers 15 residues. The germline CDR1 and CDR2 sequences are LNHDA and SQIVND (reference sequence). Unmatched junction bases numbered 11, after V lost 10 bases and J lost 3 bases. The CDR3 DNA sequence: TGTGCCACTAAAGTTGCAGGGGGCTTTGGAAACACCATATATTTT. Residues: CATKVAGGFGNTIYF.

The rearrangement joins TRBV29-1 to TRBJ2-1; no reliable D call. Germline assignment: CDR1 SQVTM and CDR2 ANQGSEA. V was clipped by 3 bases and J by 8 bases, with 11 bases between them. CDR3 length: 12 residues. CDR3 region: CSVERYWYEQFF. The CDR3 DNA follows: TGCAGCGTTGAGCGGTACTGGTATGAGCAGTTCTTC.

V gene TRBV5-6 combines with J gene TRBJ2-7; D might be TRBD1 (5 bases). Germline loops: CDR1 SGHDT, CDR2 YYEEEE. The CDR3 runs 12 residues. Trimming removed 4 bases at V and 4 bases at J, with 9 bases between. The CDR3 is CASSQGRYEQYF. Written as DNA, the CDR3 is TGTGCCAGCAGCCAGGGAAGGTACGAGCAGTACTTC.

Note on this clone: The sample carries other DNA sequences with the same CDR3. V is TRBV11-2 and J is TRBJ2-7; 15 nucleotides agree with TRBD2. Germline trimming cut 1 base from V and 7 bases from J; bases unmatched to any gene: 5. Germline V gene data show CDR1 as SGHAT and CDR2 as FQNNGV. This CDR3 has 16 residues. CDR3 DNA sequence: TGTGCCAGCAGCTTAGGCGGGACTAGCGGGGGGCGGGAGCAGTACTTC. Amino acid sequence: CASSLGGTSGGREQYF.

The chain joins TRBV2 to TRBJ2-7; D is possibly TRBD1 (6 bases). The CDR3 runs to 15 residues. V dropped 6 bases and J dropped 2 bases, with 17 bases sitting between them. In germline, CDR1 is SNHLY, CDR2 FYNNEI. CDR3 amino acids: CASRIGQSRTYEQYF. CDR3 nucleotides: TGTGCCAGCAGAATAGGACAGTCGCGAACCTACGAGCAGTACTTC.

This clone has a handful of counts. The V call is TRBV11-3, the J call TRBJ2-2; D ambiguous. The germline V gene encodes CDR1 SGHNT and CDR2 YENEEA. The CDR3 covers 16 residues. V gave up 3 bases and J gave up 1 base, with 12 bases separating them. This chain's CDR3 is CASSLLTDMNTGELFF. CDR3 coding DNA: TGTGCCAGCAGCTTGTTAACAGATATGAACACCGGGGAGCTGTTTTTT.

The rearrangement links TRBV5-1 to TRBJ1-1; a possible D gene is TRBD1 (6 bases). From germline, CDR1 is SGHRS and CDR2 YFSETQ. This CDR3 is built from 14 residues. The V end lost 4 bases, the J end lost 5 bases, and 15 bases lay between the germline ends. CDR3 nucleotides: TGCGCCAGCAGCCCAGGGACAACGGGGACTGAAGCTTTCTTT. Translation gives CASSPGTTGTEAFF.

This clone was found once. The chain is built from TRBV11-1 and TRBJ2-4, with 10 bases matching TRBD1. Germline V CDR1 and CDR2: SGHAT, FQDESV (reference sequence). V shed 4 bases, J shed 8 bases, and the junction held 8 bases outside the gene matches. The length of the CDR3 is 15 residues. CDR3 nucleotide sequence: TGTGCCAGCAGCTCCCGGGACAGGGGAGAGGACATTCAGTACTTC. Amino acids: CASSSRDRGEDIQYF.

The chain employs TRBV25-1 and TRBJ1-2; D remains unclear. This CDR3 spans 14 amino acids. Germline-derived CDR1 and CDR2 are MGHDK and SYGVNS. V was trimmed by 1 base and J by 1 base, leaving 7 bases between them. CDR3 in DNA: TGTGCCAGCAGTGAATTCAGGTTTAACTATGGCTACACCTTC. It encodes CASSEFRFNYGYTF.

This rearrangement joins TRBV4-1 to TRBJ2-1, with 8 bases identical to TRBD2. J lost 5 bases, V lost 4 bases, and 16 bases had no gene match. Germline V gene sequence: CDR1 MGHRA, CDR2 YSYEKL. The CDR3 runs to 18 residues. CDR3 bases: TGCGCCAGCAGCCCTTTGGGACTAGTCAAACCCGAGGACAATGAGCAGTTCTTC. Encoded protein: CASSPLGLVKPEDNEQFF.

This clone occurred a few times. This chain uses TRBV29-1 with TRBJ1-3, with a weak D call TRBD1 (5 bases). This CDR3 region has 14 residues. V was cut by 4 bases and J by 0 bases, with 10 bases left in between. Per germline, CDR1 SQVTM and CDR2 ANQGSEA. The CDR3 region is CSVAGDLSGNTIYF. For the CDR3, the DNA is TGCAGCGTTGCGGGGGACCTCTCTGGAAACACCATATATTTT. Complete variable domain (other parts from reference TRBV29-1 and TRBJ1-3): SAVISQKPSRDICQRGTSLTIQCQVDSQVTMMFWYRQQPGQSLTLIATANQGSEATYESGFVIDKFPISRPNLTFSTLTVSNMSPEDSSIYLCSVAGDLSGNTIYFGEGSWLTVV.

This clone has more than one count but fewer than ten. The gene calls are TRBV6-5 and TRBJ2-3; D possibly matches TRBD1 or TRBD2 (5 bases each). Germline V gene sequence: CDR1 MNHEY, CDR2 SVGAGI. This CDR3 contains 15 residues. The ends were cut back, 7 bases at V and 8 bases at J, with 22 bases in the middle. This chain's CDR3 is CASIPGADPGGTQYF. The CDR3 DNA is TGTGCCAGCATCCCCGGGGCAGACCCTGGGGGTACGCAGTATTTT.

The CDR3 loop is CASSGGASYEQYF. CDR3 DNA sequence: TGTGCCAGCAGCGGGGGGGCCTCCTACGAGCAGTACTTC. The chain is built from TRBV7-9 and TRBJ2-7; possible D gene TRBD2, 7 bases. The CDR3 totals 13 residues. From germline, CDR1 is SEHNR and CDR2 FQNEAQ (reference sequence). Trimming took 5 bases from V and 0 from J, leaving 8 bases between them.

The V call is TRBV6-1, the J call TRBJ1-2, with D possibly TRBD1 on 5 matching bases. The CDR3 is 18 residues long. The germline CDR1 and CDR2 sequences are MNHNS and SASEGT. V lost 0 bases and J 2 bases, leaving 19 bases between the germline ends. CDR3 sequence: CASSEAPGWSGPNYGYTF. The DNA for the CDR3 is TGTGCCAGCAGTGAAGCGCCGGGTTGGTCGGGGCCCAACTATGGCTACACCTTC.

The V and J genes are TRBV9 and TRBJ2-3; 7 bases align to TRBD1. The V and J ends lost 0 bases and 2 bases, in that order; junction bases with no gene match: 6. The CDR3 runs to 16 residues. In germline, CDR1 is SGDLS, CDR2 YYNGEE. The CDR3 sequence: CASSVEGGSTTDTQYF. Written as DNA, the CDR3 is TGTGCCAGCAGCGTAGAAGGGGGCTCGACCACAGATACGCAGTATTTT.

The genes are TRBV6-5 and TRBJ1-6; possible D gene TRBD1, 5 bases. CDR3 length equals 15 residues. In germline, CDR1 is MNHEY, CDR2 SVGAGI. V lost 2 bases and J 10 bases, leaving 15 bases between the germline ends. The CDR3 DNA is TGTGCCAGCAGTTACGGGACGACAAGCGGGTCACCCCTCCACTTT. This translates into CASSYGTTSGSPLHF.

The V gene is TRBV19, the J gene TRBJ2-7; perhaps TRBD1 as D (5 bases). Germline V CDR1 and CDR2: LNHDA, SQIVND (reference sequence). Trimming stripped 3 bases from V and 3 bases from J, with 12 bases between. This CDR3 region has 14 residues. DNA of the CDR3: TGTGCCAGTAGTATGGACAAGGGCTACTACGAGCAGTACTTC. Translated: CASSMDKGYYEQYF.

The genes are TRBV11-2 and TRBJ1-6; TRBD1 matches at 7 bases. Germline-derived CDR1 and CDR2 are SGHAT and FQNNGV. The CDR3 is 15 amino acids. Trimming took 0 bases from V and 6 from J; bases not matched to a gene: 2. DNA for the CDR3: TGTGCCAGCAGCTTAGAGGGGACAGTTAATTCACCCCTCCACTTT. Translated, it gives CASSLEGTVNSPLHF.

This clone was recorded a few times. Other nucleotide sequences in the sample specify the same CDR3. The rearrangement joins TRBV27 to TRBJ2-7; 11 bases fit TRBD1. Germline CDR1 MNHEY, CDR2 SMNVEV (reference sequence). V lost 6 bases and J lost 3; bases outside the gene matches: 4. This CDR3 contains 14 residues. This CDR3 reads CASSPGTGGYEQYF. CDR3 sequence (DNA): TGTGCCAGCAGCCCGGGGACAGGGGGCTACGAGCAGTACTTC.

The rearrangement links TRBV4-1 to TRBJ2-7, with TRBD1 matching over 8 bases. The CDR3 runs 15 residues. Germline lookup yields CDR1 MGHRA and CDR2 YSYEKL. V was pared by 1 base and J by 4 bases, with 6 bases of the junction left unmatched. CDR3: CASSQVRGQGYEQYF. The CDR3 DNA follows: TGCGCCAGCAGCCAAGTCAGGGGGCAGGGGTACGAGCAGTACTTC.

The chain uses TRBV6-5 and TRBJ1-1; the D is unclear. Germline CDR1 MNHEY, CDR2 SVGAGI. Trimming shortened V by 7 bases and J by 11 bases, and 20 bases separated the two germline ends. CDR3 size: 13 residues. This chain's CDR3 is CASTIGLAFLAFF. CDR3 bases: TGTGCCAGCACCATAGGGCTGGCGTTTTTGGCTTTCTTT.

In DNA form, the CDR3 reads TGTGCCAGCAGCTCCCTAGGGTTAGTCGGGGGGGCATACGAGCAGTACTTC. The encoded protein is CASSSLGLVGGAYEQYF. The chain couples TRBV7-2 to TRBJ2-7; 8 positions agree with TRBD2. The V gene end was trimmed by 4 bases and the J gene end by 4 bases; junction bases not matched to a gene: 15. The CDR3 loop spans 17 amino acids. Germline CDR1 reads SGHTA; CDR2 reads FQGNSA.

This chain connects TRBV27 to TRBJ2-5, with 8 nucleotides matching TRBD2. The CDR3 contains 13 residues. Trimming cost V 6 bases and J 5 bases; bases outside gene matches: 5. The germline V gene encodes CDR1 MNHEY and CDR2 SMNVEV (reference sequence). Here the CDR3 reads CASRARGGETQYF. The CDR3 nucleotides read TGTGCCAGCAGAGCCCGGGGGGGGGAGACCCAGTACTTC.